This entry features one T cell receptor (beta chain) sequence. Its antigen target is currently unknown. No qualities accompany the bases; no much larger clone lies one base away. The data belong to a study of shared clonotypes between healthy human individuals (dated by TCRdb to 2018 to 2020). Looking at the study overall: Three men and a couple of women, aged 18 to 49 years, made up the cohort. For each donor, CD4 naive and CD4 memory were each run on three plates, CD8 naive on two plates, and CD8 memory on one plate. Blood TCR repertoires of about five healthy adults were deeply sequenced to estimate repertoire size and the extent of clonotype sharing between individuals. To increase sequencing depth and limit assay-specific biases, different laboratories used diverse techniques to prepare libraries and sequence TCR repertoires. Leukapheresis yielded between about 0.94 and 9.5 billion PBMCs per donor.

TCR CDR3 regions were amplified from genomic DNA by multiplex PCR using the deep immunoSEQ assay. Genomic DNA extracted from each cell subset was distributed evenly over all wells of several immunoSEQ 96-well plates, and each plate served as one replicate. For sorted subsets, 200 ng of genomic DNA, equivalent to 25,000 to 35,000 T cell genomes, went into each replicate PCR. Purified libraries were measured with a Qubit 3.0 fluorometer, size-checked on a Bioanalyzer 2100, and measured again with the KAPA Library Quantification kit. Each immunoSEQ 96-well plate was sequenced on its own single-read 150-cycle Illumina NextSeq 550 flow cell. The study's own analysis went as follows. The immunoSEQ output contained only junctional sequences without quality scores, so filtering could not match that applied to full-length reads. To assign V/J genes and CDR3, sequences were annotated using PyIR, a Python wrapper for IgBLAST v1.9, with IMGT germline references. Any read was removed if the V/J assignment was weak (E-value above 1e-6), the CDR3 was missing, or the read contained stop codons, out-of-frame junctions, or ambiguous translated residues. V3J clonotypes were defined as sequences sharing an identical inferred V gene, J gene, and CDR3 amino acid sequence. Percentage overlap between repertoires was computed as shared unique clonotypes divided by the size of the smaller repertoire. Three approaches were used to assess repertoire richness: RTK rarefaction, the Chao1 estimator, and Recon v2.1 estimates of unobserved clonotypes. Generation probabilities were computed with OLGA for all TCRbeta clonotypes obtained by the gDNA method from several donors. Entries here come from immuneACCESS through TCRdb and include only in-frame sequences with V and J called. Some clones fail to appear in such tables; in the studies checked, an unresolved V gene covers under half of the shortfall, and the cause of the remainder is unknown. V, J and clone size derive from that table, while D and trimming were established from the DNA sequence. Counted in this sample were 1.6 million or so clones; about 98.5% of them appeared once. Approximately 0.4% of the sample comes from the top ten.

The junction carries 19 bases between V and J, which are trimmed by 4 bases and 7 bases respectively. Its CDR3 holds 16 amino acids, cysteine through phenylalanine. Only the CDR3 portion is preserved as DNA: 48 bases, with reading frame beginning at the first base. The CDR1 and CDR2 encoded by the germline V gene are KGHSH and LQKENI. The donors were healthy, HIV-negative adults who had no recently reported acute infections or vaccinations. Only Caucasian adults living in Nashville, Tennessee, USA were represented among the donors. CD4+ T cells were enriched by magnetic negative selection, after which naive cells were positively selected on CD45RA and the negative fraction was taken as the memory subset. After blood collection by leukapheresis, PBMCs were isolated using Ficoll-Histopaque density gradient centrifugation and then cryopreserved in the vapor phase of liquid nitrogen. Analytical flow cytometry was used to check the purity and quantity of each magnetically sorted T cell population. Genomic DNA was isolated from each sorted fraction and quantified by UV absorbance on a Nanodrop 2000c.

Results the study describes overall, beyond this receptor: Sampling was restricted to blood, and TCR repertoires in tissue are likely to differ from TCR repertoires in blood. Naive subsets generally had larger estimated clonotype richness than memory subsets. The small number of donors limited the genetic and exposure-history diversity represented. Based on pairwise subsampling, the degree of clonotype sharing among donors was expected to be affected by sequencing depth. Across several donors, approximately 4.6% of naive CD4, approximately 3.6% of naive CD8, around 2.1% of memory CD4, and roughly 0.41% of memory CD8 clonotypes were shared. Even with the large sequencing depth, rarefaction of the sorted-subset datasets indicated that sequencing was incomplete. Compared with non-shared clonotypes, the clonotypes found in all four sorted-subset donors had higher generation probabilities.

The TCR comes from a man aged 25 to 40 in good health. The sample comprised naive CD4+ T cells sorted from blood. Per the publication, the cell subset or site label means: CD45RA+ positively selected. The chain joins TRBV18 to TRBJ1-4, with TRBD1 tentatively as D gene (5 bases match). The CDR3 protein: CASSQARTIGGEKLFF. The sequenced DNA: TGTGCCAGCTCACAGGCGAGAACTATCGGGGGTGAAAAACTGTTTTTT.